The 20 T cell receptor beta chains reported below all come from one sample, sequenced in a study of blood T cell repertoires in COVID-19. Repertoires were generated with immunoSEQ multiplex PCR, while TCRdb's copy carries only in-frame clones and drops some. The data hold 200,000 to 250,000 clones, with approximately 91% observed a single time. Specimen: peripheral blood. The origin of the receptors is a woman aged 55 to 70 with acute or convalescent COVID-19.

This rearrangement joins TRBV9 to TRBJ2-2, with D unclear. CDR3 length equals 15 residues. CDR1 is SGDLS and CDR2 is YYNGEE in the germline V gene. Deletions cut 0 bases from V and 4 bases from J, with 10 bases between. The CDR3 is CASSVVGSSTGELFF. The CDR3 DNA is TGTGCCAGCAGCGTAGTTGGTAGTAGCACCGGGGAGCTGTTTTTT. The variable domain in full, completed from reference TRBV9 and TRBJ2-2, reads DSGVTQTPKHLITATGQRVTLRCSPRSGDLSVYWYQQSLDQGLQFLIQYYNGEERAKGNILERFSAQQFPDLHSELNLSSLELGDSALYFCASSVVGSSTGELFFGEGSRLTVL.

V usage is TRBV4-1 and J usage is TRBJ2-5; 8 bases line up with TRBD2. Looked up from germline, CDR1 is MGHRA and CDR2 is YSYEKL. The CDR3 extends over 14 amino acids. Germline trimming cut 3 bases from V and 5 bases from J; bases unmatched to any gene: 5. The CDR3 DNA is TGCGCCAGCAGCCAGACTAGCGTGTCTGAGACCCAGTACTTC. Protein sequence: CASSQTSVSETQYF.

The rearrangement uses TRBV25-1 and TRBJ2-7; D might be TRBD2 (7 bases). There are 16 residues in the CDR3. V was pared by 6 bases and J by 0 bases, with 18 bases between. The V gene's germline CDR1 is MGHDK and CDR2 SYGVNS. The CDR3 nucleotides read TGTGCCAGCAGCCTAGGGGGGGGGAGGCACTCCTACGAGCAGTACTTC. Protein: CASSLGGGRHSYEQYF.

J is TRBJ1-5 and V is TRBV19; the D gene is possibly TRBD1 (6 bases). This CDR3 is built from 13 residues. Looked up from germline, CDR1 is LNHDA and CDR2 is SQIVND (reference sequence). Trimming cost V 5 bases and J 3 bases, with 8 bases left between them. The CDR3: CASSRQVNQPQHF. DNA of the CDR3: TGTGCCAGTAGTCGACAGGTCAATCAGCCCCAGCATTTT.

The chain carries TRBV30 and TRBJ2-3; D might be TRBD1 (5 bases). The CDR3 spans 14 residues. V was cut by 0 bases and J by 5 bases, with 12 bases left in between. Germline CDR1 reads GTSNPN; CDR2 reads SVGIG (reference sequence). The CDR3 region has the DNA TGTGCCTGGAGTGTATTAGGGGAAATAGATACGCAGTATTTT. This translates into CAWSVLGEIDTQYF.

This clone was seen only once. The CDR3: CAWSVGGVREKLFF. In DNA form, the CDR3 reads TGTGCCTGGAGTGTAGGGGGAGTTAGGGAAAAACTGTTTTTT. The V gene is TRBV30, the J gene TRBJ1-4; TRBD1 is a possible D gene (6 bases). The V and J ends lost 0 bases and 8 bases respectively, with 13 bases between them. The CDR3 totals 14 residues. Looked up from germline, CDR1 is GTSNPN and CDR2 is SVGIG (reference sequence).

J is TRBJ1-2 and V is TRBV12-3 or TRBV12-4; no firm D call. The CDR3 runs to 12 residues. Deletions cut 3 bases from V and 8 bases from J, with 10 bases between. CDR3 loop: CASSLELRGYTF. CDR3 sequence (DNA): TGTGCCAGCAGTTTGGAGTTGCGCGGCTACACCTTC.

This clone was recorded a few times. The chain links TRBV30 to TRBJ1-6; tentative D call: TRBD1 (6 bases). Germline V gene sequence: CDR1 GTSNPN, CDR2 SVGIG (reference sequence). The length of the CDR3 is 15 residues. Trimming stripped 5 bases from V and 0 bases from J, with 11 bases between. The CDR3, as DNA: TGTGCCTGGGTTAGGGGGAGCTCCTATAATTCACCCCTCCACTTT. Translation: CAWVRGSSYNSPLHF. The full variable domain, its missing parts supplied by reference TRBV30 and TRBJ1-6, is SQTIHQWPATLVQPVGSPLSLECTVEGTSNPNLYWYRQAAGRGLQLLFYSVGIGQISSEVPQNLSASRPQDRQFILSSKKLLLSDSGFYLCAWVRGSSYNSPLHFGNGTRLTVT.

The J gene is TRBJ1-2, the V gene TRBV12-1. TRBV12-1 is shown as a pseudogene. The CDR3 loop spans 15 amino acids. CDR3 loop: CASSFERYFYYGYTF. The CDR3 region has the DNA TGTGCCAGCAGCTTTGAGAGGTACTTTTACTATGGCTACACCTTC.

CDR3 in DNA: TGTGCCACCAGTGACTCCTCTACAGGGTCCTACGAGCAGTACTTC. It encodes CATSDSSTGSYEQYF. The chain uses TRBV24-1 and TRBJ2-7; maybe TRBD1 (6 bases). CDR3 size: 15 residues. The germline gives CDR1 KGHDR, CDR2 SFDVKD. V was pared by 4 bases and J by 1 base, with 13 bases between.

The V and J genes are TRBV5-4 and TRBJ1-1; D is unresolved. V lost 4 bases and J 1 base, leaving 11 bases between the germline ends. The CDR3 covers 14 residues. Looked up from germline, CDR1 is SGHNT and CDR2 is YYREEE (reference sequence). CDR3 bases: TGTGCCAGCAGCCGAGAGAGGTCGAACACTGAAGCTTTCTTT. Its translation is CASSRERSNTEAFF.

This clone was seen just once. The chain links TRBV3-1 (or the pseudogene TRBV3-2) to TRBJ1-2, with D possibly being TRBD1 (5 bases). Germline V gene lookup returns CDR1 LGHDT and CDR2 YNNKEL (reference sequence). The V end lost 4 bases, the J end lost 0 bases, and 6 bases lay between the germline ends. This CDR3 contains 13 residues. CDR3 DNA sequence: TGTGCCAGCAGCCGGACAACTAACTATGGCTACACCTTC. Its translation: CASSRTTNYGYTF.

The V and J genes are TRBV6-5 and TRBJ2-1, with D tentatively TRBD2 (5 bases). The CDR3 has 12 amino acids. The V gene's germline CDR1 is MNHEY and CDR2 SVGAGI. Deletions cut 8 bases from V and 10 bases from J, with 15 bases between. The CDR3 coding sequence is TGTGCCAGCGCTAGCTACAAAGGAGAGCAGTTCTTC. It translates to CASASYKGEQFF.

The J gene is TRBJ2-1, the V gene TRBV5-4; 9 nucleotides match TRBD2. The CDR3 sequence is 15 residues long. V dropped 3 bases and J dropped 5; count of bases not matched to a gene: 6. Germline assignment: CDR1 SGHNT and CDR2 YYREEE (reference sequence). The CDR3 loop is CASSSQRGVHNEQFF. The CDR3 coding sequence is TGTGCCAGCAGCTCCCAGCGGGGGGTTCACAATGAGCAGTTCTTC. The full variable domain, in which reference TRBV5-4 and TRBJ2-1 provide the parts outside the CDR3, is ETGVTQSPTHLIKTRGQQVTLRCSSQSGHNTVSWYQQALGQGPQFIFQYYREEENGRGNFPPRFSGLQFPNYSSELNVNALELDDSALYLCASSSQRGVHNEQFFGPGTRLTVL.

This clone was counted a single time. The chain recombines TRBV11-1 with TRBJ2-1; 7 bases agree with TRBD1. Trimming took 1 base from V and 3 from J; bases not matched to a gene: 3. CDR3 length equals 15 residues. The germline V gene has CDR1 SGHAT and CDR2 FQDESV (reference sequence). This CDR3 reads CASSLEGAGYNEQFF. CDR3 nucleotide sequence: TGTGCCAGCAGCTTAGAGGGGGCAGGCTACAATGAGCAGTTCTTC.

For this clone: Other DNA sequences in the sample encode the same CDR3. V and J are TRBV28 and TRBJ1-1, with D possibly being TRBD1 (5 bases). V lost 2 bases, J lost 1 base, and 8 bases lay in between. CDR1 and CDR2 from the germline V gene are MDHEN and SYDVKM. The CDR3 runs 14 residues. The chain's CDR3 is CASSLQGPNTEAFF. The CDR3 DNA follows: TGTGCCAGCAGTTTACAGGGCCCGAACACTGAAGCTTTCTTT.

The rearrangement joins TRBV6-5 to TRBJ2-2; D uncertain. Trimming took 2 bases from V and 6 from J, leaving 4 bases between them. The germline V gene encodes CDR1 MNHEY and CDR2 SVGAGI. CDR3 size: 12 residues. CDR3 loop: CASSYPSGELFF. CDR3 DNA sequence: TGTGCCAGCAGTTACCCCTCCGGGGAGCTGTTTTTT.

V gene TRBV10-3 combines with J gene TRBJ1-2, with TRBD1 as a possible D gene (5 bases). Germline CDR1 is ENHRY and CDR2 is SYGVKD. V lost 0 bases and J lost 4, with 9 bases in between. The CDR3 totals 14 residues. Here the CDR3 reads CAISESRVGYGYTF. The CDR3 nucleotides read TGTGCCATCAGTGAGTCCAGGGTGGGCTATGGCTACACCTTC.

The chain uses TRBV2 and TRBJ2-7; 10 bases fit TRBD1. V lost 2 bases to trimming and J lost 7 bases; unmatched junction nucleotides: 14. Germline V gene sequence: CDR1 SNHLY, CDR2 FYNNEI. The CDR3 has 17 residues. The CDR3 nucleotides read TGTGCCAGCAGTGAAAATAGTGAGAGACAGGGGGCTGCGGAGCAGTACTTC. Protein product: CASSENSERQGAAEQYF.

V gene TRBV29-1 combines with J gene TRBJ1-1; 10 bases map to TRBD1. The V segment lost 3 bases and the J segment 1 base; nucleotides outside the gene matches: 2. CDR1 SQVTM and CDR2 ANQGSEA come from the germline V gene. CDR3 length: 14 amino acids. CDR3 nucleotides: TGCAGCGTTGATTGGACAGGGGGGAACACTGAAGCTTTCTTT. This sequence encodes CSVDWTGGNTEAFF.